This TCR beta chain stems from a study of shared clonotypes between healthy human individuals. Study-wide results and caveats: Rarefaction gave evidence that sorted-subset sequencing remained incomplete despite large depth. Against clonotypes common to all four donors, non-shared ones had lower generation probabilities.

The ends lost 4 bases at V and 4 bases at J; junction bases unmatched: 10. CDR3 length equals 18 residues. Germline V gene lookup returns CDR1 SEHNR and CDR2 FQNEAQ (reference sequence). Donors included only healthy HIV-negative adults lacking recent acute infections or vaccinations. Using immunoSEQ multiplex PCR, the repertoire was profiled, and TCRdb retains in-frame clones only, with some absent. The sample shows 650,000 to 750,000 clones, about three quarters of them seen only once. Worth noting for this clone: The antigen remains undetermined.

This TCR came from a woman aged 25-40 years in good health. V is TRBV7-9 and J is TRBJ2-3, with 14 nucleotides matching TRBD2. The sample comprised memory CD4+ T cells sorted from blood. Subset described: CD45RA-negative fraction. The CDR3 is CASSSPTGLAGEADTQYF. The CDR3 region has the DNA TGTGCCAGCAGCTCCCCGACGGGACTAGCGGGAGAAGCAGATACGCAGTATTTT.